This T cell receptor beta chain was captured in a study of OX40 agonist ivuxolimab in advanced cancers. Regarding the study as a whole: In the 0.1 to 3.0 mg/kg range, CD4+ and CD8+ blood T cells had expanded clonally by week 6.

Note on this clone: What it binds is unknown.

CDR3 length: 14 residues. V lost 6 bases, J lost 4 bases, and 8 bases stayed unmatched. The germline CDR1 and CDR2 sequences are SEHNR and FQNEAQ (reference sequence). The assay was immunoSEQ multiplex PCR, and TCRdb's table has in-frame clones only and misses some. Among about 17,000 clones, around 92% were seen once, and the ten largest hold less than 9.5%. The source was CD4+ or CD8+ T cells sorted from blood, collected in a trial of the OX40 agonist ivuxolimab. The rearrangement joins TRBV7-9 to TRBJ2-5; TRBD1 aligns across 7 bases. The TCR originated in an adult with an advanced solid tumor such as melanoma, head and neck, liver or kidney cancer. The CDR3 is CASRLTGFGETQYF. CDR3 bases: TGTGCCAGCAGGCTGACAGGGTTTGGAGAGACCCAGTACTTC.